This record concerns one T cell receptor beta chain sequence. The antigen remains undetermined. The record originates from a study of cytomegalovirus exposure and HLA in healthy donors. Looking at the study overall: Unique TCRs from HLA-typed donors, 70 million to 85 million of them, were held in an early data release.

Overall study results and limits: Rare TCR sequences dominated, though some public TCRs recurred in many donors.

The CDR3 spans 13 residues. The V gene end was trimmed by 4 bases and the J gene end by 8 bases; junction bases not matched to a gene: 4. The germline CDR1 and CDR2 sequences are SNHLY and FYNNEI. PCR primers comprised 60 Vbeta and 13 Jbeta primers. Here immunoSEQ multiplex PCR was the method, and the copy in TCRdb shows in-frame clones only, minus some. The sample holds around 74,000 clones, roughly 74% seen once. The rearrangement joins TRBV2 to TRBJ1-2; TRBD1 agrees at 10 bases. The sample consisted of PBMCs. The clonotype was recovered from a middle-aged man in good health and CMV-seronegative. CDR3: CASSVGTGDGYTF. CDR3 DNA sequence: TGTGCCAGCAGTGTAGGGACAGGGGACGGCTACACCTTC. Full variable domain (outside the CDR3, taken from reference TRBV2 and TRBJ1-2): EPEVTQTPSHQVTQMGQEVILRCVPISNHLYFYWYRQILGQKVEFLVSFYNNEISEKSEIFDDQFSVERPDGSNFTLKIRSTKLEDSAMYFCASSVGTGDGYTFGSGTRLTVV.